These 29 T cell receptor beta chains originate from one sample sequenced in a study of cytomegalovirus exposure and HLA in healthy donors. Sequencing used immunoSEQ multiplex PCR; TCRdb keeps in-frame clones, though not all of them. The profile covers some 120,000 clones, with about 90% appearing a single time and 3% to 3.5% taken by the ten largest. Sample: PBMCs. These receptors originate from a man younger than 40 in good health and CMV-seronegative.

The V gene is TRBV27, the J gene TRBJ2-2; TRBD2 is a possible D gene (5 bases). This CDR3 spans 17 amino acids. CDR1 and CDR2 (germline): MNHEY, SMNVEV (reference sequence). V lost 4 bases to trimming and J lost 3 bases, with 18 bases between them. This CDR3 is CASSSPLGSLDTGELFF. The CDR3 DNA is TGTGCCAGCAGTTCCCCCCTGGGGAGTTTGGACACCGGGGAGCTGTTTTTT.

The chain couples TRBV7-2 to TRBJ2-6, with a possible D match to TRBD1 (7 bases). CDR3 length: 15 amino acids. The germline CDR1 and CDR2 sequences are SGHTA and FQGNSA. DNA for the CDR3: TGTGTGGCGGGACAGCTCTACTCTGGGGCCAACGTCCTGACTTTC. Protein product: CVAGQLYSGANVLTF.

The chain carries TRBV27 and TRBJ1-1, with 9 bases that match TRBD1. This CDR3 spans 16 amino acids. Germline CDR1 MNHEY, CDR2 SMNVEV (reference sequence). J gave up 4 bases and V 5 bases, and 11 bases lay outside the gene matches. In DNA, the CDR3 is TGTGCCAGCAGTCCTACAGGGACAGGGACGCCCACTGAAGCTTTCTTT. This translates into CASSPTGTGTPTEAFF.

The rearrangement joins TRBV5-6 to TRBJ1-4, with D uncertain. This CDR3 comprises 16 residues. Trimming stripped 4 bases from V and 8 bases from J, with 21 bases between. Germline V gene lookup returns CDR1 SGHDT and CDR2 YYEEEE. The chain's CDR3 is CASSPWERFSVEKLFF. Written as DNA, the CDR3 is TGTGCCAGCAGCCCCTGGGAGCGGTTTTCGGTGGAAAAACTGTTTTTT.

The V gene is TRBV19, the J gene TRBJ1-1; 8 nucleotides match TRBD1. This CDR3 is 15 amino acids long. V dropped 3 bases and J dropped 1; count of bases not matched to a gene: 4. CDR1 is LNHDA, CDR2 SQIVND, per germline (reference sequence). This CDR3 is CASSMDRVGNTEAFF. Here the CDR3 DNA reads TGTGCCAGTAGTATGGACAGGGTGGGGAACACTGAAGCTTTCTTT.

This chain joins TRBV29-1 and TRBJ2-2, with 7 bases identical to TRBD1. The trim removed 6 bases at V and 7 bases at J, leaving 2 bases unmatched. CDR1 and CDR2 (germline): SQVTM, ANQGSEA. CDR3 length: 11 amino acids. For the CDR3, the DNA is TGCAGCGTCGGACAGGACGGGGAGCTGTTTTTT. Its protein is CSVGQDGELFF.

The chain uses TRBV7-8 and TRBJ1-2; the D gene is possibly TRBD1 (5 bases). Germline-derived CDR1 and CDR2 are SGHVS and FQNEAQ. The CDR3 has 14 amino acids. The V end lost 5 bases, the J end lost 5 bases, and 15 bases lay between the germline ends. As DNA, the CDR3 is TGTGCCAGCAGCCAAGACAGCTCTACTTATGGCTACACCTTC. It encodes CASSQDSSTYGYTF.

This chain connects TRBV5-1 to TRBJ2-5, with D possibly being TRBD1 (5 bases). Germline lookup yields CDR1 SGHRS and CDR2 YFSETQ. V was shortened by 4 bases and J by 2 bases, with 15 bases between the two germline ends. CDR3 size: 15 residues. The chain's CDR3 is CASSAGQTEQETQYF. Here the CDR3 DNA reads TGCGCCAGCAGCGCTGGTCAGACAGAACAAGAGACCCAGTACTTC.

The chain carries TRBV5-1 and TRBJ2-1, with D possibly matching TRBD2 (6 bases). The CDR3 consists of 15 residues. Per germline, CDR1 SGHRS and CDR2 YFSETQ. V shed 7 bases and J shed 0 bases, with 14 bases lying between them. The CDR3 here is CASAQGGASYNEQFF. Written as DNA, the CDR3 is TGCGCCAGCGCCCAGGGCGGGGCCTCCTACAATGAGCAGTTCTTC.

This chain connects TRBV5-8 to TRBJ1-5; TRBD1 aligns across 7 bases. CDR3 size: 16 residues. Trimming cost V 0 bases and J 9 bases; bases outside gene matches: 12. The germline V gene encodes CDR1 SGHTS and CDR2 YDEGEE. As DNA, the CDR3 is TGTGCCAGCAGCTTGGCCACGACAGGGTTTAATAGGCCCCAGCATTTT. This sequence encodes CASSLATTGFNRPQHF.

V is TRBV9 and J is TRBJ2-3, with 7 bases identical to TRBD2. Germline loops: CDR1 SGDLS, CDR2 YYNGEE. J gave up 4 bases and V 4 bases, and 9 bases lay outside the gene matches. This CDR3 has 15 residues. CDR3 sequence reads: CASSPRLALSDTQYF. The CDR3 region has the DNA TGTGCCAGCAGCCCCAGACTAGCTTTATCAGATACGCAGTATTTT.

This chain connects TRBV11-2 to TRBJ2-3; a possible D gene is TRBD1 (6 bases). The germline V gene encodes CDR1 SGHAT and CDR2 FQNNGV. Trimming removed 0 bases from V and 1 base from J, with 11 bases in between. The CDR3 runs 16 residues. In nucleotides, the CDR3 is TGTGCCAGCAGCTTAGAACAGGGCGAGGGCACAGATACGCAGTATTTT. It is translated as CASSLEQGEGTDTQYF.

The sample holds one count of this clone. The chain joins TRBV7-9 to TRBJ2-7; D gene ambiguous. The length of the CDR3 is 15 residues. Germline CDR1 is SEHNR and CDR2 is FQNEAQ (reference sequence). V lost 2 bases and J lost 0, with 11 bases in between. The CDR3 loop is CASSLMLESSYEQYF. CDR3 sequence (DNA): TGTGCCAGCAGCTTAATGTTGGAGAGCTCCTACGAGCAGTACTTC.

V and J are TRBV7-9 and TRBJ1-3, with no clear D. The CDR3 consists of 15 residues. With 4 bases removed from V and 4 bases from J, the gap between germline ends came to 14 bases. The germline V gene encodes CDR1 SEHNR and CDR2 FQNEAQ (reference sequence). As DNA, the CDR3 is TGTGCCAGCAGCTCTGTCGGCCGCGGAGGAAACACCATATATTTT. Its protein product is CASSSVGRGGNTIYF.

This chain connects TRBV9 to TRBJ1-1, with 8 bases that match TRBD1. The V segment lost 5 bases and the J segment 3 bases; nucleotides outside the gene matches: 6. Germline V gene lookup returns CDR1 SGDLS and CDR2 YYNGEE. The CDR3 has 14 amino acids. The CDR3 bases are TGTGCCAGCAGACGGACAGGGCACGACACTGAAGCTTTCTTT. It specifies CASRRTGHDTEAFF. Full variable domain (rest looked up from reference TRBV9 and TRBJ1-1): DSGVTQTPKHLITATGQRVTLRCSPRSGDLSVYWYQQSLDQGLQFLIQYYNGEERAKGNILERFSAQQFPDLHSELNLSSLELGDSALYFCASRRTGHDTEAFFGQGTRLTVV.

The rearrangement uses TRBV5-1 and TRBJ2-7; 8 positions agree with TRBD1. Per germline, CDR1 SGHRS and CDR2 YFSETQ. The CDR3 contains 15 residues. Germline trimming cut 4 bases from V and 2 bases from J; bases unmatched to any gene: 8. In DNA form, the CDR3 reads TGCGCCAGCAGCCAAGACAGGGGTCAACCCTACGAGCAGTACTTC. It specifies CASSQDRGQPYEQYF. The full variable domain, rest sourced from reference TRBV5-1 and TRBJ2-7, is KAGVTQTPRYLIKTRGQQVTLSCSPISGHRSVSWYQQTPGQGLQFLFEYFSETQRNKGNFPGRFSGRQFSNSRSEMNVSTLELGDSALYLCASSQDRGQPYEQYFGPGTRLTVT.

The genes are TRBV19 and TRBJ2-6; unclear D gene. The CDR3 spans 15 residues. Trimming removed 5 bases from V and 1 base from J, with 9 bases in between. Germline-derived CDR1 and CDR2 are LNHDA and SQIVND (reference sequence). CDR3 loop: CASSSSVSGANVLTF. The DNA for the CDR3 is TGTGCCAGTAGTTCGTCAGTATCTGGGGCCAACGTCCTGACTTTC.

V and J are TRBV7-9 and TRBJ2-1; D possibly corresponds to TRBD2 (7 bases). Looked up from germline, CDR1 is SEHNR and CDR2 is FQNEAQ (reference sequence). The CDR3 is 16 residues long. V was cut by 3 bases and J by 4 bases, with 16 bases left in between. In DNA, the CDR3 is TGTGCCAGCAGCTTCTTGGCGGGGGCCTATTACAATGAGCAGTTCTTC. As protein: CASSFLAGAYYNEQFF.

This chain joins TRBV6-6 and TRBJ1-5, with TRBD1 as a possible D gene (6 bases). The CDR3 covers 14 residues. With 4 bases removed from V and 6 bases from J, the gap between germline ends came to 13 bases. In germline, CDR1 is MNHNY, CDR2 SVGAGI (reference sequence). CDR3 nucleotides: TGTGCCAGCAGTTTCTTACAGGGTTCTCAGCCCCAGCATTTT. Translation gives CASSFLQGSQPQHF.

This chain uses TRBV2 with TRBJ1-5; D is possibly TRBD1 (5 bases). Trimming left V 8 bases short and J 6 bases short, with 17 bases between. The germline V gene has CDR1 SNHLY and CDR2 FYNNEI. CDR3 length: 14 residues. DNA for the CDR3: TGTGCCAGCGACAGCACGGCCCGCGGTCAGCCCCAGCATTTT. Its translation: CASDSTARGQPQHF.

This chain connects TRBV6-6 to TRBJ2-1, with D perhaps TRBD2 (5 bases). The CDR3 sequence is 13 residues long. Germline CDR1 and CDR2: MNHNY and SVGAGI (reference sequence). With 7 bases removed from V and 8 bases from J, the gap between germline ends came to 15 bases. The CDR3 bases are TGTGCCAGCACCGCGGGTCTCCCCCATGAGCAGTTCTTC. Translating it yields CASTAGLPHEQFF.

The DNA of the CDR3 is TGTGCCAGCAGTTTTGACAGGGGGCTGGGCGAGCAGTACTTC. Translation gives CASSFDRGLGEQYF. This chain uses TRBV28 with TRBJ2-7; 10 bases match TRBD1. CDR1 and CDR2 from the germline V gene are MDHEN and SYDVKM. The CDR3 length is 14 residues. V lost 3 bases to trimming and J lost 6 bases; unmatched junction nucleotides: 5.

The rearrangement links TRBV7-8 to TRBJ2-1; TRBD2 agrees at 7 bases. This CDR3 comprises 17 residues. Germline V lookup: CDR1 SGHVS, CDR2 FQNEAQ. The V segment lost 5 bases and the J segment 5 bases; nucleotides outside the gene matches: 15. CDR3 nucleotide sequence: TGTGCCAGCAGCCGACGAACGGGGCTAGCGGAAAACAATGAGCAGTTCTTC. It yields the protein CASSRRTGLAENNEQFF. The full variable domain, rest sourced from reference TRBV7-8 and TRBJ2-1, is GAGVSQSPRYKVAKRGQDVALRCDPISGHVSLFWYQQALGQGPEFLTYFQNEAQLDKSGLPSDRFFAERPEGSVSTLKIQRTQQEDSAVYLCASSRRTGLAENNEQFFGPGTRLTVL.

V is TRBV14 and J is TRBJ2-7, with 12 nucleotides matching TRBD2. Germline V gene lookup returns CDR1 SGHDN and CDR2 FVKESK. The CDR3 runs 16 residues. The J segment lost 5 bases and the V segment lost 4 bases, leaving 9 bases of the junction unmatched. The chain's CDR3 is CASSPGLAGTINEQYF. CDR3 bases: TGTGCCAGCAGCCCTGGACTAGCGGGGACGATCAACGAGCAGTACTTC. The entire variable domain, with the rest obtained from reference TRBV14 and TRBJ2-7, is as follows: EAGVTQFPSHSVIEKGQTVTLRCDPISGHDNLYWYRRVMGKEIKFLLHFVKESKQDESGMPNNRFLAERTGGTYSTLKVQPAELEDSGVYFCASSPGLAGTINEQYFGPGTRLTVT.

The chain combines TRBV5-8 with TRBJ1-2; no clear D gene. Germline loops: CDR1 SGHTS, CDR2 YDEGEE. The CDR3 totals 15 residues. Trimming stripped 1 base from V and 5 bases from J, with 15 bases between. CDR3 in amino acids: CASSLYRVGVYGYTF. In DNA, the CDR3 is TGTGCCAGCAGCTTGTATCGGGTCGGAGTATATGGCTACACCTTC.

The chain links TRBV2 to TRBJ1-6, with 7 bases lining up with TRBD1. CDR3 length: 18 amino acids. Looked up from germline, CDR1 is SNHLY and CDR2 is FYNNEI. Unmatched junction bases numbered 8, after V lost 3 bases and J lost 0 bases. CDR3 loop: CASSDRDSEPSYNSPLHF. Here the CDR3 DNA reads TGTGCCAGCAGTGACCGGGACAGTGAACCCTCCTATAATTCACCCCTCCACTTT.

This clone was detected a few times. This chain connects TRBV6-6 to TRBJ1-2; D may be TRBD1 (6 bases). This CDR3 spans 11 amino acids. V was clipped by 9 bases and J by 7 bases, with 12 bases between them. Germline V lookup: CDR1 MNHNY, CDR2 SVGAGI (reference sequence). The CDR3 sequence is CASEQGIGYTF. The CDR3, as DNA: TGTGCCAGTGAACAGGGAATTGGCTACACCTTC.

This chain links TRBV6-5 with TRBJ1-6, with TRBD1 matching 8 bases. The CDR3 length is 15 residues. The junction had 4 bases not matched to a gene; V was cut back by 2 bases and J by 7 bases. The germline CDR1 and CDR2 sequences are MNHEY and SVGAGI. The CDR3 coding sequence is TGTGCCAGCAGTTACCAGGGACAGGCCAATTCACCCCTCCACTTT. Amino acids: CASSYQGQANSPLHF.

V and J are TRBV2 and TRBJ2-3, with unresolved D. V lost 0 bases, J lost 4 bases, and 8 bases lay in between. The CDR3 covers 14 residues. CDR1 SNHLY and CDR2 FYNNEI come from the germline V gene. Here the CDR3 reads CASSEAENPDTQYF. Here the CDR3 DNA reads TGTGCCAGCAGTGAAGCGGAGAATCCAGATACGCAGTATTTT.